This TCR beta chain was captured by sequencing in a study of OX40 agonist ivuxolimab in advanced cancers. Study summary: In this cohort, patients received ivuxolimab, an agonistic anti-OX40 (CD134) antibody. Having had anti-PD-1, anti-PD-L1 or anti-CTLA-4 therapy before was allowed, and about 40% had some. Cohort: 75% to 90% men, mean age about 60, aged roughly 23 to 90.

Enrollment shut out patients with autoimmune disease history or systemic immunosuppression. J was trimmed by 2 bases and V by 4 bases; bases with no gene match: 4. This CDR3 spans 14 amino acids. In germline, CDR1 is MGHRA, CDR2 YSYEKL. This table comes from immunoSEQ multiplex PCR, and its TCRdb copy is limited to in-frame clones, with some not included. Among over 40,000 clones listed, approximately 89% were seen once. The sequences come from CD4+ or CD8+ T cells sorted from blood, collected in a trial of the OX40 agonist ivuxolimab. The chain uses TRBV4-1 and TRBJ1-2; 7 bases fit TRBD1. This TCR was sampled from an adult with an advanced solid tumor such as melanoma, head and neck, liver or kidney cancer. The CDR3 sequence: CASSPRDSNYGYTF. For the CDR3, the DNA is TGCGCCAGCAGCCCCCGGGACAGCAACTATGGCTACACCTTC.